The entry that follows covers one TCR beta chain sequence. This sample was included in a study of blood T cell repertoires in COVID-19. Across the study: Sample material is recorded as cDNA or gDNA derived from T cells, B-cell-depleted T cells, or PBMCs.

CDR3 size: 15 residues. Germline trimming cut 5 bases from V and 5 bases from J; bases unmatched to any gene: 11. Germline CDR1 is MNHEY and CDR2 is SMNVEV (reference sequence). Some clones are missing from TCRdb's copy, which holds only in-frame ones; the method was immunoSEQ multiplex PCR. Of 60,000 to 85,000 clones listed, 70% to 90% are singletons. The TCR comes from a human donor in a cohort sampled during active COVID-19. What was sequenced was peripheral blood. The rearrangement uses TRBV27 and TRBJ2-5, with TRBD2 matching 7 bases. The CDR3 DNA reads TGTGCCAGCAGTCCTTACCGGGGGGAGGAGGAGACCCAGTACTTC. Amino acids: CASSPYRGEEETQYF.